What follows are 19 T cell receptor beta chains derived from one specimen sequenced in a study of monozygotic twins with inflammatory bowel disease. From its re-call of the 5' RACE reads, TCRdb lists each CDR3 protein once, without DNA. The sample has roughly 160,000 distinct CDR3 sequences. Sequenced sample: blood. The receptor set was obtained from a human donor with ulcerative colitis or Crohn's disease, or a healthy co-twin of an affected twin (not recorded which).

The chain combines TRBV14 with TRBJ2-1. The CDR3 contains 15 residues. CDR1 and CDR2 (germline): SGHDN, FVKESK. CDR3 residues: CASSQVAISYNEQFF.

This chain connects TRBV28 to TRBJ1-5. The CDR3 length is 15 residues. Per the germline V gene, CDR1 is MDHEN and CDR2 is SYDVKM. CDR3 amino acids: CASSSETLGEQPQHF.

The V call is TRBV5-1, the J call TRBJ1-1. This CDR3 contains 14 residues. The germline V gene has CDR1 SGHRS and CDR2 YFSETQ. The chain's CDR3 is CASSLAWGNTEAFF.

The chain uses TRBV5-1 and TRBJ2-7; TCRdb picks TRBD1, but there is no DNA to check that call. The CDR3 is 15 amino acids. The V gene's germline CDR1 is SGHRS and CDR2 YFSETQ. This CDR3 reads CASTPGTGLFYEQYF.

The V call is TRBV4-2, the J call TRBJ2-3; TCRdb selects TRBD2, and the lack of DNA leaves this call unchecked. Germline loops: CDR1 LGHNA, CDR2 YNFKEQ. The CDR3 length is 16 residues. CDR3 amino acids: CASSPVAGEVTDTQYF.

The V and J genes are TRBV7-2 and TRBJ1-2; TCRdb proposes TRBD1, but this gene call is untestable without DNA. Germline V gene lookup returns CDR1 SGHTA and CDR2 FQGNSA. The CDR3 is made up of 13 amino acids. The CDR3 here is CASTHQGSYGYTF.

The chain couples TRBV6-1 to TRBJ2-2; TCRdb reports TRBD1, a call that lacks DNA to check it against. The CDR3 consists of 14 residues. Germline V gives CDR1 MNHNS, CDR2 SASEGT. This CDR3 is CASWGGANTGELFF.

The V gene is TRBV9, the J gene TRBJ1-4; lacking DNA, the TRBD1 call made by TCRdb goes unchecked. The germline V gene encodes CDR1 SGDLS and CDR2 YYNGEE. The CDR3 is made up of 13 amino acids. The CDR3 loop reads CASSPGRNEKLFF.

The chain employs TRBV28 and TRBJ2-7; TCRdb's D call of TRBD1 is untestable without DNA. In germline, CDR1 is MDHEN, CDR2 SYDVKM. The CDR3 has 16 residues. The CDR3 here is CASRPLRQAVVYEQYF.

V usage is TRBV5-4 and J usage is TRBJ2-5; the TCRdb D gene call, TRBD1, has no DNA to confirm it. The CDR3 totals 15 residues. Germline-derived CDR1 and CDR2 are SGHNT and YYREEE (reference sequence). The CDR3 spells CASSFDRGTVQTQYF.

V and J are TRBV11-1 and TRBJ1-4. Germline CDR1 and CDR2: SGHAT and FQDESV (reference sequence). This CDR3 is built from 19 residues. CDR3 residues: CASSPGEGTVTATNEKLFF.

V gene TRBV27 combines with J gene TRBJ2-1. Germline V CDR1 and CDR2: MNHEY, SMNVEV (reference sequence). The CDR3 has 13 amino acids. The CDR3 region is CASSLLHGNEQFF.

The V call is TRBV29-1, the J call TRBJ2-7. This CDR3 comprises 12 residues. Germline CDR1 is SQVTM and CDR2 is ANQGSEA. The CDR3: CSVEDLSYEQYF.

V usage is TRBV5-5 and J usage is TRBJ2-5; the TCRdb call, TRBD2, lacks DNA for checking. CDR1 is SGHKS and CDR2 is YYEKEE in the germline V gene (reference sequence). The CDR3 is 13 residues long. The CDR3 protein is CASSLQQRETQYF.

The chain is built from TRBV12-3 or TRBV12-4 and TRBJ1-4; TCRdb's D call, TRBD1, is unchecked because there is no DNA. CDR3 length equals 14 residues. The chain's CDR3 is CASRPGPINEKLFF.

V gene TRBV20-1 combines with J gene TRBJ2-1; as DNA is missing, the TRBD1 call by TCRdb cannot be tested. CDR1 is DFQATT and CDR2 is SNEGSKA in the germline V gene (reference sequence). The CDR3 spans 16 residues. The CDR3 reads CSAPTEGRGLSDEQFF.

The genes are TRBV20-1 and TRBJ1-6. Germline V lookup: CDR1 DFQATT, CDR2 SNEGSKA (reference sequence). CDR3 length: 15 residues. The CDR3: CSARAGRSYNSPLHF.

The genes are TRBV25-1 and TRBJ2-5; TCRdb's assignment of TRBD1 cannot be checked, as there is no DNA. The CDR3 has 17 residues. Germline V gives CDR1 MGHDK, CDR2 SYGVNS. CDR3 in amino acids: CASSGLPGTGVQETQYF.

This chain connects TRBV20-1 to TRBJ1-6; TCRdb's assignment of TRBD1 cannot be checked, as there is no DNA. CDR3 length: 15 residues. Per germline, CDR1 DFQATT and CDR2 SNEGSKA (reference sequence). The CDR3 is CSASLKGRVNSPLHF.